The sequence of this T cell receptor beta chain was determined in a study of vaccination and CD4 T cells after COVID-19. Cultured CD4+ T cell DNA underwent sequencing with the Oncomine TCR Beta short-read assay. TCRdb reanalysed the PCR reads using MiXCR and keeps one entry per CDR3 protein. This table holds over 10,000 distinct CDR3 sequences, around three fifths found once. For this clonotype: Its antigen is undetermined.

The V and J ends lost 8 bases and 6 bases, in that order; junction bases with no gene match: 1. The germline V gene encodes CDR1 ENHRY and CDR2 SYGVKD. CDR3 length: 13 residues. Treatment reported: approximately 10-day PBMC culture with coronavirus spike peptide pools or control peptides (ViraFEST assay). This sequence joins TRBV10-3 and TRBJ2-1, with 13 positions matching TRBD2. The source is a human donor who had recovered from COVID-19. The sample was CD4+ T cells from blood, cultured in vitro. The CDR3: CAIGTSGTNEQFF. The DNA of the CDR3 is TGTGCCATCGGGACTAGCGGGACCAATGAGCAGTTCTTC.